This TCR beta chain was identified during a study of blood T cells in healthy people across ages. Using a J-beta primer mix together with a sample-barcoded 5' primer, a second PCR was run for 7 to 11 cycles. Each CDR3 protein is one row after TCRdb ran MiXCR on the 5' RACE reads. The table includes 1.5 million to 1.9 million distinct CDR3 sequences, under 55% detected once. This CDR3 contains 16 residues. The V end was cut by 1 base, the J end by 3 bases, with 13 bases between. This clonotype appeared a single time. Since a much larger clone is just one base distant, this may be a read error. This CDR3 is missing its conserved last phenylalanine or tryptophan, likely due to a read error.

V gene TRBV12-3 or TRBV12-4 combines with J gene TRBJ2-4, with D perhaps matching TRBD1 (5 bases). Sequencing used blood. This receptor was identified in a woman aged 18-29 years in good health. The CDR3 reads CASSLEAGIGKNIQYL. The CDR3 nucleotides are TGTGCCAGCAGTTTAGAGGCAGGGATCGGCAAAAACATTCAGTACTTA.